The present T cell receptor (beta chain) was sequenced within a study of cytomegalovirus exposure and HLA in healthy donors. Researchers ran the PCR with 60 Vbeta and 13 Jbeta primers. Profiled with immunoSEQ multiplex PCR; TCRdb holds only in-frame clones, not every one. The sample includes more than 150,000 clones, less than 80% of them seen just once. Germline V gives CDR1 MGHRA, CDR2 YSYEKL. CDR3 size: 18 residues. V lost 0 bases and J lost 0; bases outside the gene matches: 6. This sequence was found in a man aged 18 to 30 in good health and CMV-seronegative. The chain couples TRBV4-1 to TRBJ2-4; 9 bases agree with TRBD2. Specimen: PBMCs. Here the CDR3 DNA reads TGCGCCAGCAGCCAAGAACTCCCTAGCGGGATAGCCAAAAACATTCAGTACTTC. As protein: CASSQELPSGIAKNIQYF.